This T cell receptor beta chain originates from a study of beta chain features in type 1 diabetes. The overall study: Age, gender and cell yields were similar between patients and healthy donors.

Expressed TCRB transcripts got sequenced, as all isolated RNA was reverse transcribed. Produced via immunoSEQ multiplex PCR; TCRdb's table is partial and in-frame only. The repertoire includes 640,000 or so clones, around an eighth of them detected once, and approximately 0.02% sits in the top ten. Broader study findings: For Type 1 diabetes patients, all four CD4+ subsets carried TCRB CDR3s that were moderately but significantly shorter.

The J segment lost 4 bases and the V segment lost 0 bases, leaving 18 bases of the junction unmatched. From germline, CDR1 is MGHRA and CDR2 YSYEKL. The CDR3 is 20 amino acids. This clone was observed a few times. The antigen is not known. Specimen: naive CD4+ T cells from blood. This chain connects TRBV4-1 to TRBJ2-5; TRBD2 matches 9 bases. The sequence came from a young man with type 1 diabetes. CDR3 in amino acids: CASSQEGGSGGLRGGETQYF. The CDR3 nucleotides are TGCGCCAGCAGCCAAGAAGGGGGTAGCGGGGGCCTCAGGGGAGGAGAGACCCAGTACTTC.